This T cell receptor beta chain was identified during a study of blood T cell repertoires in COVID-19. In the study overall: Acute-phase and convalescent COVID-19 samples originated in the United States, Italy and Spain.

Clones were read by immunoSEQ multiplex PCR, and TCRdb kept only the in-frame ones, dropping some. The table includes some 120,000 clones, over 65% detected once. The CDR3 is 14 amino acids. V lost 6 bases to trimming and J lost 5 bases; unmatched junction nucleotides: 7. Looked up from germline, CDR1 is MNHEY and CDR2 is SMNVEV (reference sequence). The sample taken for sequencing was peripheral blood. The genes are TRBV27 and TRBJ2-1, with TRBD2 identical over 7 bases. This clonotype was sampled from a human donor with acute or convalescent COVID-19. The donor label of this sample is uncertain. CDR3 in amino acids: CASRHSGGNNEQFF. The CDR3 DNA is TGTGCCAGCAGACACTCGGGGGGTAACAATGAGCAGTTCTTC.